The 20 T cell receptor beta chains listed next were all sequenced from one sample in a study of blood T cell repertoires in COVID-19. The data were produced by immunoSEQ multiplex PCR, yet TCRdb's version contains in-frame clones alone and is incomplete. This table holds approximately 110,000 clones, 80% to 90% found once. Material: peripheral blood. These receptors were collected from a woman over 75 with acute or convalescent COVID-19.

V and J are TRBV27 and TRBJ1-5; tentative D call: TRBD1 (5 bases). V was shortened by 5 bases and J by 7 bases, with 12 bases between the two germline ends. Germline CDR1 MNHEY, CDR2 SMNVEV (reference sequence). The CDR3 extends over 13 amino acids. CDR3 protein: CASSPQGWQPQHF. CDR3 nucleotides: TGTGCCAGCAGTCCTCAGGGTTGGCAGCCCCAGCATTTT.

V and J are TRBV9 and TRBJ2-3, with D unresolved. CDR3 length equals 15 residues. Germline CDR1 reads SGDLS; CDR2 reads YYNGEE. Trimming took 0 bases from V and 0 from J, leaving 8 bases between them. Here the CDR3 reads CASSVGALSTDTQYF. CDR3 in DNA: TGTGCCAGCAGCGTAGGTGCACTAAGCACAGATACGCAGTATTTT.

The chain carries TRBV28 and TRBJ2-7; 10 nucleotides align to TRBD1. CDR3 length: 14 residues. Germline V lookup: CDR1 MDHEN, CDR2 SYDVKM. Losses at the gene ends were 2 bases for V and 12 bases for J; bases not matched to a gene: 10. The DNA for the CDR3 is TGTGCCAGCAGTTTAGGGACAGGGGCGCGGGTTGGGTACTTC. Translating it yields CASSLGTGARVGYF. Using reference TRBV28 and TRBJ2-7 for the parts outside the CDR3, the full variable domain is DVKVTQSSRYLVKRTGEKVFLECVQDMDHENMFWYRQDPGLGLRLIYFSYDVKMKEKGDIPEGYSVSREKKERFSLILESASTNQTSMYLCASSLGTGARVGYFGPGTRLTVT.

The gene calls are TRBV30 and TRBJ1-3, with D possibly being TRBD1 (5 bases). The CDR3 runs 15 residues. Deletions cut 3 bases from V and 4 bases from J, with 16 bases between. CDR1 and CDR2 (germline): GTSNPN, SVGIG (reference sequence). The DNA for the CDR3 is TGTGCCTGGAGCGCCTGGGGGGGATCGGGAAACACCATATATTTT. Residues: CAWSAWGGSGNTIYF.

This clone came up a few times. The chain combines TRBV7-2 with TRBJ1-6, with D maybe TRBD1 (6 bases). The V gene lost 5 bases and the J gene lost 10 bases, with 15 bases spanning the gap. The length of the CDR3 is 14 residues. Per the germline V gene, CDR1 is SGHTA and CDR2 is FQGNSA. The chain's CDR3 is CASSLRQVGSPLHF. The CDR3 DNA sequence: TGTGCCAGCAGCCTGAGACAGGTGGGGTCACCCCTCCACTTT.

J is TRBJ1-2 and V is TRBV4-3, with 8 bases matching TRBD1. The CDR3 totals 20 residues. Losses at the gene ends were 0 bases for V and 4 bases for J; bases not matched to a gene: 19. Germline V gene lookup returns CDR1 LGHNA and CDR2 YSLEER. The CDR3 DNA is TGCGCCAGCAGCCAAGAAGCCGCGTTGGGAGGAACAGGGGGGATCTATGGCTACACCTTC. Amino acid sequence: CASSQEAALGGTGGIYGYTF.

The chain joins TRBV27 to TRBJ1-1, with D possibly being TRBD1 (6 bases). The ends were cut back, 4 bases at V and 5 bases at J, with 11 bases in the middle. The germline CDR1 and CDR2 sequences are MNHEY and SMNVEV (reference sequence). The CDR3 totals 13 residues. CDR3: CASSWIRGTEAFF. The CDR3, as DNA: TGTGCCAGCAGTTGGATCAGGGGAACTGAAGCTTTCTTT.

The chain combines TRBV7-3 with TRBJ2-1; 11 nucleotides align to TRBD2. V lost 5 bases, J lost 4 bases, and 7 bases stayed unmatched. This CDR3 spans 16 amino acids. Germline V lookup: CDR1 SGHTA, CDR2 FQGTGA. CDR3 bases: TGTGCCAGCAGCCCACACCTAGCGGGGGGTTACAATGAGCAGTTCTTC. Its translation is CASSPHLAGGYNEQFF.

This chain connects TRBV12-5 to TRBJ2-1; 7 nucleotides line up with TRBD2. CDR3 length equals 17 residues. The junction had 6 bases not matched to a gene; V was cut back by 1 base and J by 0 bases. CDR1 and CDR2 (germline): LGHNT, FRNRAP. This CDR3 is CASGLDRGGSSYNEQFF. The CDR3 DNA reads as TGTGCTAGTGGTTTGGACCGGGGAGGGAGCTCCTACAATGAGCAGTTCTTC.

This clone showed up just once. CDR3 DNA sequence: TGTGCCAGCAGCGTCCAGGGTGAGCAGTACTTC. It yields the protein CASSVQGEQYF. The rearrangement links TRBV7-8 to TRBJ2-7; D might be TRBD1 (5 bases). The CDR3 is made up of 11 amino acids. From germline, CDR1 is SGHVS and CDR2 FQNEAQ. The ends were cut back, 5 bases at V and 7 bases at J, with 9 bases in the middle.

The rearrangement uses TRBV18 and TRBJ1-5, with 9 bases aligning to TRBD1. The CDR3 is made up of 17 amino acids. Per germline, CDR1 KGHSH and CDR2 LQKENI. Unmatched junction bases numbered 7, after V lost 2 bases and J lost 2 bases. DNA of the CDR3: TGTGCCAGCTCACCAGTGGGACAGGGAATTGGCAATCAGCCCCAGCATTTT. Encoded protein: CASSPVGQGIGNQPQHF.

This clone was counted once. The chain joins TRBV19 to TRBJ1-2; TRBD1 is a possible D gene (5 bases). V gave up 5 bases and J gave up 6 bases, with 10 bases separating them. Germline CDR1 reads LNHDA; CDR2 reads SQIVND (reference sequence). CDR3 length: 12 amino acids. The CDR3, as DNA: TGTGCCAGTAGTCTCACAGGAGATGGCTACACCTTC. This encodes CASSLTGDGYTF.

The gene calls are TRBV7-9 and TRBJ2-7; a weak D match, TRBD2 (5 bases). V was clipped by 1 base and J by 3 bases, with 10 bases between them. The CDR3 is 14 amino acids. Germline CDR1 SEHNR, CDR2 FQNEAQ (reference sequence). The CDR3 region has the DNA TGTGCCAGCAGCTTAGGAGGGTGGGTCTACGAGCAGTACTTC. This sequence encodes CASSLGGWVYEQYF. The full variable domain, rest sourced from reference TRBV7-9 and TRBJ2-7, is DTGVSQNPRHKITKRGQNVTFRCDPISEHNRLYWYRQTLGQGPEFLTYFQNEAQLEKSRLLSDRFSAERPKGSFSTLEIQRTEQGDSAMYLCASSLGGWVYEQYFGPGTRLTVT.

The V call is TRBV27, the J call TRBJ1-1, with no clear D. With 3 bases removed from V and 2 bases from J, the gap between germline ends came to 10 bases. This CDR3 is 14 amino acids long. Germline V gene data show CDR1 as MNHEY and CDR2 as SMNVEV (reference sequence). CDR3 protein: CASSLRHPNTEAFF. In DNA, the CDR3 is TGTGCCAGCAGTTTGCGACACCCAAACACTGAAGCTTTCTTT.

This rearrangement joins TRBV7-2 to TRBJ2-7, with TRBD2 matching over 8 bases. Germline CDR1 is SGHTA and CDR2 is FQGNSA. CDR3 length: 15 amino acids. With 1 base clipped from V and 6 bases from J, the junction kept 8 bases outside the gene matches. CDR3 region: CASSLDPAGGGEQYF. The CDR3 DNA follows: TGTGCCAGCAGCTTAGATCCCGCCGGGGGGGGCGAGCAGTACTTC.

V and J are TRBV9 and TRBJ1-1, with a tentative D call TRBD1 (6 bases). With 4 bases removed from V and 0 bases from J, the gap between germline ends came to 16 bases. This CDR3 contains 16 residues. Germline lookup yields CDR1 SGDLS and CDR2 YYNGEE. CDR3: CASSPHHGTLNTEAFF. CDR3 nucleotides: TGTGCCAGCAGCCCACATCACGGGACATTGAACACTGAAGCTTTCTTT.

J is TRBJ1-4 and V is TRBV28; D remains ambiguous. Per germline, CDR1 MDHEN and CDR2 SYDVKM. This CDR3 contains 11 residues. V shed 4 bases and J shed 8 bases, with 5 bases lying between them. The CDR3 region has the DNA TGTGCCAGCAGTTCTCGGGAAAAACTGTTTTTT. Its translation is CASSSREKLFF.

Only one count was recorded for this clone. V gene TRBV18 combines with J gene TRBJ2-5; 10 bases are a match to TRBD1. The trim removed 2 bases at V and 5 bases at J, leaving 5 bases unmatched. This CDR3 contains 15 residues. Germline CDR1 is KGHSH and CDR2 is LQKENI. The CDR3 sequence: CASSPTGQGRETQYF. CDR3 coding DNA: TGTGCCAGCTCACCAACGGGACAGGGGCGGGAGACCCAGTACTTC.

The CDR3 loop is CSVEDRGQGNEQYF. The CDR3 region has the DNA TGCAGCGTTGAAGATCGGGGACAGGGAAACGAGCAGTACTTC. The genes are TRBV29-1 and TRBJ2-7, with 9 nucleotides matching TRBD1. The CDR3 has 14 residues. Germline V gene sequence: CDR1 SQVTM, CDR2 ANQGSEA. V shed 0 bases and J 5 bases; nucleotides not matched to a gene: 5.

The chain recombines TRBV19 with TRBJ1-5, with TRBD1 matching over 7 bases. The CDR3 covers 15 residues. Germline CDR1 reads LNHDA; CDR2 reads SQIVND (reference sequence). The trim removed 5 bases at V and 4 bases at J, leaving 8 bases unmatched. This CDR3 is CASSPTGLSNQPQHF. Here the CDR3 DNA reads TGTGCCAGTAGTCCGACAGGGTTAAGTAATCAGCCCCAGCATTTT.